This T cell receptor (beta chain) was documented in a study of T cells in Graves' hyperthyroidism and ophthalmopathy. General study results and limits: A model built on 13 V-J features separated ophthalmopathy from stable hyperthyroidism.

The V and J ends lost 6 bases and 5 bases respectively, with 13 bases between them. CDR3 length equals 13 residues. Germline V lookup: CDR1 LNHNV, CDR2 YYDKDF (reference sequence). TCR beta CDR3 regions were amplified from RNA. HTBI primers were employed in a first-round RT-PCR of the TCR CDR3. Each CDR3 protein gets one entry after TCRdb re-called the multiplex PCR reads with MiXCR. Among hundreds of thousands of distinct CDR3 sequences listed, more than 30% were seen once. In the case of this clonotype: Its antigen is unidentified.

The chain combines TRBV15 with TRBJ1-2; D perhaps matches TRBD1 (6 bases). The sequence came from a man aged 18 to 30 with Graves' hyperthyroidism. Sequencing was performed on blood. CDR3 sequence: CATRSIRGYGYTF. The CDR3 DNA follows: TGTGCCACCAGATCGATCAGGGGTTATGGCTACACCTTC.